One sample yielded the 30 T cell receptor beta chains listed below, sequenced in a study of OX40 agonist ivuxolimab in advanced cancers. The protocol used for the library was the immunoSEQ multiplex PCR assay. The immuneACCESS repertoire file appears here via TCRdb, limited to in-frame rearrangements. These files lack a portion of the clones; in checked studies, under half of the deficit traces to unresolved V genes, and the cause of the others is not known. The sample table contains more than 55,000 clones; only one count was recorded for around 82% of them. Together, the top ten hold 3.5% to 4.5% of the sample. Sequenced material: CD4+ or CD8+ T cells sorted from blood, taken in a trial of the OX40 agonist ivuxolimab. These receptors were obtained from an adult with an advanced solid tumor such as melanoma, head and neck, liver or kidney cancer.

This chain joins TRBV7-8 and TRBJ2-7; D unclear. The CDR3 has 13 residues. CDR1 is SGHVS and CDR2 is FQNEAQ in the germline V gene. Trimming removed 7 bases from V and 3 bases from J, with 13 bases in between. CDR3 region: CASNFGKSYEQYF. The CDR3 bases are TGTGCCAGCAACTTTGGAAAGAGCTACGAGCAGTACTTC.

CDR3 sequence (DNA): TGTGCCAGCAGTACCCTTCGGGGGGCGCAGGTGGCTTTCTTT. Protein product: CASSTLRGAQVAFF. The V and J genes are TRBV6-5 and TRBJ1-1; TRBD1 might be the D (6 bases). With 5 bases removed from V and 11 bases from J, the gap between germline ends came to 21 bases. Germline CDR1 and CDR2: MNHEY and SVGAGI. The CDR3 has 14 amino acids.

V and J are TRBV19 and TRBJ2-7; D is undetermined. This CDR3 region has 13 residues. V gave up 3 bases and J gave up 0 bases, with 6 bases separating them. Germline-derived CDR1 and CDR2 are LNHDA and SQIVND (reference sequence). CDR3 loop: CASSMASSYEQYF. DNA of the CDR3: TGTGCCAGTAGTATGGCGAGCTCCTACGAGCAGTACTTC.

This chain joins TRBV5-1 and TRBJ1-4; 8 bases line up with TRBD1. The CDR3 has 18 amino acids. Unmatched junction bases numbered 13, after V lost 4 bases and J lost 2 bases. CDR1 and CDR2 (germline): SGHRS, YFSETQ. CDR3 amino acids: CASSAPTLQGATNEKLFF. CDR3 nucleotide sequence: TGCGCCAGCAGCGCACCAACCCTTCAGGGGGCCACTAATGAAAAACTGTTTTTT.

This chain uses TRBV7-8 with TRBJ2-1; 9 bases fit TRBD2. V was clipped by 4 bases and J by 3 bases; unmatched bases: 10. CDR1 is SGHVS, CDR2 FQNEAQ, per germline. The CDR3 has 17 residues. The chain's CDR3 is CASSSRIAGVYYNEQFF. The CDR3 DNA reads TGTGCCAGCAGCTCCCGAATAGCGGGAGTATACTACAATGAGCAGTTCTTC.

This rearrangement joins TRBV7-2 to TRBJ2-2; D is ambiguous. Trimming pared 1 base from V and 7 bases from J, leaving 10 bases between. This CDR3 has 14 amino acids. CDR1 and CDR2 from the germline V gene are SGHTA and FQGNSA. Here the CDR3 reads CASSLEGMGGELFF. Here the CDR3 DNA reads TGTGCCAGCAGCTTAGAGGGAATGGGCGGGGAGCTGTTTTTT.

The chain joins TRBV11-2 to TRBJ2-3; 12 bases are a match to TRBD2. This CDR3 comprises 16 residues. Germline CDR1 SGHAT, CDR2 FQNNGV. The ends lost 1 base at V and 4 bases at J; junction bases unmatched: 3. This CDR3 reads CASSLGLAGVSDTQYF. DNA for the CDR3: TGTGCCAGCAGCTTAGGACTAGCGGGGGTCTCAGATACGCAGTATTTT. The full variable domain, with the rest looked up from reference TRBV11-2 and TRBJ2-3, is EAGVAQSPRYKIIEKRQSVAFWCNPISGHATLYWYQQILGQGPKLLIQFQNNGVVDDSQLPKDRFSAERLKGVDSTLKIQPAKLEDSAVYLCASSLGLAGVSDTQYFGPGTRLTVL.

This clone was recorded a few times. The J gene is TRBJ1-2, the V gene TRBV29-1; no clear D. The CDR3 runs 12 residues. V gave up 3 bases and J gave up 7 bases, with 12 bases separating them. Germline V gene sequence: CDR1 SQVTM, CDR2 ANQGSEA. This CDR3 is CSVDKEMGGYTF. The CDR3, as DNA: TGCAGCGTTGATAAGGAGATGGGTGGCTACACCTTC.

J is TRBJ2-3 and V is TRBV7-2; D remains ambiguous. CDR1 is SGHTA, CDR2 FQGNSA, per germline. This CDR3 is 14 amino acids long. Trimming took 5 bases from V and 0 from J, leaving 9 bases between them. CDR3 nucleotide sequence: TGTGCCAGCAGCCTATCTCAGAGCACAGATACGCAGTATTTT. Encoded protein: CASSLSQSTDTQYF.

This clone showed up just a few times. One end of the junction varies from germline; a read error may be responsible. This chain joins TRBV5-1 and TRBJ1-1; 12 bases map to TRBD1. The CDR3 totals 14 residues. CDR1 and CDR2 from the germline V gene are SGHRS and YFSETQ. The CDR3 loop reads CASRGDRGPTGAFF. The CDR3 coding sequence is TGCGCCAGCAGGGGGGACAGGGGGCCAACTGGAGCTTTCTTT.

The chain joins TRBV30 to TRBJ2-5, with D perhaps TRBD1 (5 bases). CDR1 and CDR2 from the germline V gene are GTSNPN and SVGIG (reference sequence). The CDR3 totals 14 residues. V dropped 3 bases and J dropped 1 base, with 12 bases sitting between them. This CDR3 reads CAWSPPTAQETQYF. CDR3 in DNA: TGTGCCTGGAGCCCCCCGACAGCCCAAGAGACCCAGTACTTC.

The chain joins TRBV6-6 to TRBJ1-2; possible D gene TRBD1, 6 bases. Trimming stripped 3 bases from V and 3 bases from J, with 11 bases between. Looked up from germline, CDR1 is MNHNY and CDR2 is SVGAGI (reference sequence). The CDR3 consists of 14 residues. CDR3 DNA: TGTGCCAGCAGTTATCGCCACAGGGACTATGGCTACACCTTC. This codes for CASSYRHRDYGYTF.

Here the CDR3 reads CASSNPERKETQYF. CDR3 bases: TGTGCCAGCAGCAACCCCGAAAGGAAAGAGACCCAGTACTTC. V is TRBV4-2 and J is TRBJ2-5; D remains ambiguous. CDR3 length equals 14 residues. Germline V gene data show CDR1 as LGHNA and CDR2 as YNFKEQ. V was trimmed by 5 bases and J by 3 bases, leaving 13 bases between them.

About this clone itself: A junction end diverges from the germline sequence, so it may reflect a read error. V gene TRBV19 combines with J gene TRBJ1-1, with TRBD1 matching over 7 bases. There are 14 residues in the CDR3. Germline V gene data show CDR1 as LNHDA and CDR2 as SQIVND (reference sequence). Here the CDR3 reads CTSSIGTAAGIAFF. CDR3 bases: TGTACCAGTAGTATTGGGACAGCCGCTGGTATAGCTTTCTTT.

The rearrangement links TRBV7-6 to TRBJ1-3; possibly TRBD1 for D (6 bases). Germline V lookup: CDR1 SGHVS, CDR2 FNYEAQ. Trimming removed 1 base at V and 2 bases at J, with 6 bases between. This CDR3 is 14 amino acids long. As DNA, the CDR3 is TGTGCCAGCAGCTTAGACAGGGCTGGAAACACCATATATTTT. This translates into CASSLDRAGNTIYF.

To note about this clone: A read error may account for a junction end that differs from germline. The V and J genes are TRBV28 and TRBJ2-7; no reliable D call. The CDR3 totals 12 residues. CDR1 is MDHEN and CDR2 is SYDVKM in the germline V gene. The DNA for the CDR3 is TGTGCCGGCAGTTTATCTAAATACGAGCAGTACTTC. Translated: CAGSLSKYEQYF. Full variable domain (rest looked up from reference TRBV28 and TRBJ2-7): DVKVTQSSRYLVKRTGEKVFLECVQDMDHENMFWYRQDPGLGLRLIYFSYDVKMKEKGDIPEGYSVSREKKERFSLILESASTNQTSMYLCAGSLSKYEQYFGPGTRLTVT.

This clone showed up just a few times. The chain employs TRBV18 and TRBJ1-1, with D possibly being TRBD1 (5 bases). V was shortened by 3 bases and J by 0 bases, with 5 bases between the two germline ends. Germline V gene lookup returns CDR1 KGHSH and CDR2 LQKENI. CDR3 size: 13 residues. The CDR3 sequence: CASSPGLNTEAFF. CDR3 nucleotides: TGTGCCAGCTCACCGGGACTGAACACTGAAGCTTTCTTT. Together with reference TRBV18 and TRBJ1-1, the CDR3 gives the full variable domain: NAGVMQNPRHLVRRRGQEARLRCSPMKGHSHVYWYRQLPEEGLKFMVYLQKENIIDESGMPKERFSAEFPKEGPSILRIQQVVRGDSAAYFCASSPGLNTEAFFGQGTRLTVV.

The V and J genes are TRBV7-2 and TRBJ1-1; perhaps TRBD1 as D (6 bases). The V gene lost 2 bases and the J gene lost 2 bases, with 9 bases spanning the gap. The CDR3 has 14 amino acids. The germline gives CDR1 SGHTA, CDR2 FQGNSA. As DNA, the CDR3 is TGTGCCAGCAGCTTAAGGGGGGCAAACACTGAAGCTTTCTTT. Amino acids: CASSLRGANTEAFF.

This clone was detected once. The rearrangement uses TRBV5-8 and TRBJ2-3; D is unclear. The CDR3 has 13 residues. CDR1 and CDR2 (germline): SGHTS, YDEGEE. The ends were cut back, 4 bases at V and 3 bases at J, with 9 bases in the middle. CDR3 nucleotide sequence: TGTGCCAGCAGCCTGGGTAGGACAGATACGCAGTATTTT. Protein sequence: CASSLGRTDTQYF.

This sequence joins TRBV19 and TRBJ1-3, with 7 bases aligning to TRBD1. The CDR3 runs to 16 residues. Per the germline V gene, CDR1 is LNHDA and CDR2 is SQIVND (reference sequence). The ends lost 7 bases at V and 0 bases at J; junction bases unmatched: 9. For the CDR3, the DNA is TGTGCCAGTAAGAGACAGGGTGAAAACTCTGGAAACACCATATATTTT. Amino acid sequence: CASKRQGENSGNTIYF.

The sample holds a few counts of this clone. The J gene is TRBJ2-7, the V gene TRBV30; 8 bases are a match to TRBD1. V lost 3 bases to trimming and J lost 4 bases; unmatched junction nucleotides: 8. Looked up from germline, CDR1 is GTSNPN and CDR2 is SVGIG (reference sequence). The CDR3 totals 14 residues. CDR3: CAWSLDRARYEQYF. In DNA form, the CDR3 reads TGTGCCTGGAGCCTGGACAGGGCGAGATACGAGCAGTACTTC. Variable domain in full (rest from reference TRBV30 and TRBJ2-7): SQTIHQWPATLVQPVGSPLSLECTVEGTSNPNLYWYRQAAGRGLQLLFYSVGIGQISSEVPQNLSASRPQDRQFILSSKKLLLSDSGFYLCAWSLDRARYEQYFGPGTRLTVT.

This clone was recorded a few times. The chain links TRBV7-3 to TRBJ1-1, with 8 positions matching TRBD1. Trimming cost V 1 base and J 1 base; bases outside gene matches: 2. Germline V gene data show CDR1 as SGHTA and CDR2 as FQGTGA. This CDR3 comprises 15 residues. The CDR3 sequence is CASSLSGTGNTEAFF. CDR3 nucleotide sequence: TGTGCCAGCAGCTTAAGTGGGACAGGGAACACTGAAGCTTTCTTT.

The V call is TRBV5-5, the J call TRBJ1-1, with unresolved D. The CDR3 loop spans 15 amino acids. Germline V gives CDR1 SGHKS, CDR2 YYEKEE (reference sequence). V gave up 0 bases and J gave up 1 base, with 10 bases separating them. The CDR3 here is CASSLVAHWNTEAFF. The DNA of the CDR3 is TGTGCCAGCAGCTTGGTAGCACACTGGAACACTGAAGCTTTCTTT.

This clone turned up a few times. The chain recombines TRBV2 with TRBJ1-5; 9 positions agree with TRBD1. This CDR3 comprises 15 residues. In germline, CDR1 is SNHLY, CDR2 FYNNEI. V gave up 6 bases and J gave up 1 base; unmatched junction bases: 4. Here the CDR3 reads CASRGDRASNQPQHF. For the CDR3, the DNA is TGTGCCAGCAGGGGGGACAGGGCAAGCAATCAGCCCCAGCATTTT.

This chain connects TRBV19 to TRBJ2-1; TRBD1 aligns across 9 bases. Trimming removed 1 base from V and 8 bases from J; junction bases left unmatched: 6. There are 15 residues in the CDR3. CDR1 LNHDA and CDR2 SQIVND come from the germline V gene (reference sequence). The CDR3 sequence is CASSIGDRVADEQFF. The CDR3 nucleotides read TGTGCCAGTAGTATAGGGGACAGGGTAGCCGATGAGCAGTTCTTC.

The J gene is TRBJ1-1, the V gene TRBV28; D not resolved. This CDR3 has 11 residues. V was cut by 4 bases and J by 9 bases, with 9 bases left in between. Germline V gene data show CDR1 as MDHEN and CDR2 as SYDVKM. This CDR3 reads CASSSSDKAFF. The CDR3 coding sequence is TGTGCCAGCAGTTCTTCAGATAAAGCTTTCTTT.

This chain links TRBV27 with TRBJ2-7, with TRBD2 matching 7 bases. Germline CDR1 and CDR2: MNHEY and SMNVEV (reference sequence). V gave up 4 bases and J gave up 0 bases; unmatched junction bases: 6. CDR3 size: 15 residues. The CDR3 nucleotides are TGTGCCAGCAGTTCTAGCGGATCTAGCTCCTACGAGCAGTACTTC. Amino acid sequence: CASSSSGSSSYEQYF.

The chain recombines TRBV5-5 with TRBJ1-4; D is unresolved. This CDR3 region has 12 residues. CDR1 is SGHKS, CDR2 YYEKEE, per germline (reference sequence). V lost 0 bases to trimming and J lost 11 bases, with 8 bases between them. This CDR3 is CASSLEGDKLFF. The CDR3 DNA reads TGTGCCAGCAGCTTGGAGGGAGACAAACTGTTTTTT. Full variable domain (rest looked up from reference TRBV5-5 and TRBJ1-4): DAGVTQSPTHLIKTRGQQVTLRCSPISGHKSVSWYQQVLGQGPQFIFQYYEKEERGRGNFPDRFSARQFPNYSSELNVNALLLGDSALYLCASSLEGDKLFFGSGTQLSVL.

The chain combines TRBV27 with TRBJ2-2, with 9 positions matching TRBD1. CDR1 and CDR2 from the germline V gene are MNHEY and SMNVEV (reference sequence). After removal of 6 bases from V and 1 base from J, the junction contained 3 bases not matched to a gene. The CDR3 is 15 amino acids. CDR3 bases: TGTGCCAGCAGACGGGGACAGGGGAACACCGGGGAGCTGTTTTTT. As protein: CASRRGQGNTGELFF.

CDR3 nucleotides: TGCGCCAGCAGAGCCGGGACAGAGCGGCATGGCTACACCTTC. This codes for CASRAGTERHGYTF. V and J are TRBV10-2 and TRBJ1-2; 7 bases line up with TRBD1. The J segment lost 6 bases and the V segment lost 6 bases, leaving 10 bases of the junction unmatched. This CDR3 comprises 14 residues. From germline, CDR1 is WSHSY and CDR2 SAAADI.